The clone carrying this T cell receptor beta chain was detected only once. Its antigen is unidentified. This table comes from immunoSEQ multiplex PCR, and its TCRdb copy is limited to in-frame clones, with some not included. The sample lists 30,000 to 40,000 clones, roughly 85% seen once, with over 1% in the top ten. This record belongs to a study of STAT5B mutations in CD4+ large granular lymphocyte leukemia. Study-wide findings and caveats: Data were not HLA-matched across samples. TRBV06-family usage was enriched in top patient clones (8/27) versus controls (2/35).

This CDR3 is 13 amino acids long. The germline V gene has CDR1 SGHTA and CDR2 FQGTGA. V shed 5 bases and J shed 7 bases, with 13 bases lying between them. The chain links TRBV7-3 to TRBJ2-3, with a possible D match to TRBD1 (6 bases). The sequence was collected from a human donor in good health. The sequenced sample was CD4+ T cells from blood buffy coats. CDR3 sequence: CASSTIGGYTQYF. The CDR3 bases are TGTGCCAGCAGCACCATAGGGGGTTATACGCAGTATTTT.